The 31 T cell receptor beta chains reported below all come from one sample, sequenced in a study of blood T cell repertoires in COVID-19. Clones were read by immunoSEQ multiplex PCR, and TCRdb kept only the in-frame ones, dropping some. The table shows 240,000 or so clones, with 80% to 90% occurring only once. The sequenced material came from PBMCs or T cells enriched from blood (not recorded which). Receptors originate from a man aged 45-60 years who had been exposed to COVID-19.

The CDR3 sequence: CASSSQGAYEQYV. Here the CDR3 DNA reads TGTGCCAGCTCCTCGCAGGGGGCCTACGAGCAGTACGTC. This chain links TRBV18 with TRBJ2-7, with TRBD1 matching over 7 bases. Germline V gives CDR1 KGHSH, CDR2 LQKENI. The CDR3 length is 13 residues. V lost 6 bases to trimming and J lost 2 bases; unmatched junction nucleotides: 4.

The table lists this clone with a count of one. The chain employs TRBV18 and TRBJ1-2; D ambiguous. V was clipped by 0 bases and J by 9 bases, with 17 bases between them. The CDR3 has 15 residues. Per the germline V gene, CDR1 is KGHSH and CDR2 is LQKENI. The CDR3 sequence is CASSPPEEVWVRYTF. The CDR3 bases are TGTGCCAGCTCACCACCTGAAGAGGTTTGGGTGCGCTACACCTTC. The full variable domain, its missing parts supplied by reference TRBV18 and TRBJ1-2, is NAGVMQNPRHLVRRRGQEARLRCSPMKGHSHVYWYRQLPEEGLKFMVYLQKENIIDESGMPKERFSAEFPKEGPSILRIQQVVRGDSAAYFCASSPPEEVWVRYTFGSGTRLTVV.

This chain joins TRBV9 and TRBJ2-2, with 12 nucleotides matching TRBD2. Per the germline V gene, CDR1 is SGDLS and CDR2 is YYNGEE. CDR3 length: 17 residues. V trimming: 0 bases; J trimming: 5 bases; junction bases outside the gene matches: 5. The chain's CDR3 is CASSVASGRVFTGELFF. The DNA of the CDR3 is TGTGCCAGCAGCGTAGCTAGCGGGAGGGTGTTTACCGGGGAGCTGTTTTTT. Using reference TRBV9 and TRBJ2-2 for the parts outside the CDR3, the full variable domain is DSGVTQTPKHLITATGQRVTLRCSPRSGDLSVYWYQQSLDQGLQFLIQYYNGEERAKGNILERFSAQQFPDLHSELNLSSLELGDSALYFCASSVASGRVFTGELFFGEGSRLTVL.

CDR3 loop: CASSASGGVPYNEQFF. The CDR3 DNA sequence: TGTGCCAGCAGCGCGAGTGGGGGGGTCCCCTACAATGAGCAGTTCTTC. V gene TRBV7-3 combines with J gene TRBJ2-1, with TRBD2 matching 7 bases. The V gene's germline CDR1 is SGHTA and CDR2 FQGTGA. Unmatched junction bases numbered 9, after V lost 5 bases and J lost 2 bases. The CDR3 has 16 residues.

The chain uses TRBV19 and TRBJ1-6; D is unresolved. Germline V gene lookup returns CDR1 LNHDA and CDR2 SQIVND (reference sequence). This CDR3 has 14 residues. The germline V and J ends were trimmed by 6 bases and 10 bases, with 16 bases remaining between them. The CDR3 spells CASSPSWRYSPLHF. The CDR3 DNA reads TGTGCCAGTAGCCCGTCATGGAGGTACTCACCCCTCCACTTT.

The chain links TRBV5-6 to TRBJ1-1, with D possibly being TRBD1 (5 bases). Trimming shortened V by 2 bases and J by 8 bases, and 7 bases separated the two germline ends. CDR3 length equals 11 residues. Germline V gives CDR1 SGHDT, CDR2 YYEEEE. The CDR3 region is CASSLDREAFF. CDR3 bases: TGTGCCAGCAGCTTAGACAGAGAAGCTTTCTTT.

CDR3 protein: CASSIESSNQPQHF. CDR3 bases: TGTGCCAGTAGTATAGAGAGTAGCAATCAGCCCCAGCATTTT. The V gene is TRBV19, the J gene TRBJ1-5; the D is unclear. The CDR3 loop spans 14 amino acids. The V end lost 0 bases, the J end lost 0 bases, and 3 bases lay between the germline ends. Germline CDR1 is LNHDA and CDR2 is SQIVND (reference sequence).

The gene calls are TRBV7-9 and TRBJ1-4; D may be TRBD1 (5 bases). This CDR3 is 18 amino acids long. CDR1 is SEHNR and CDR2 is FQNEAQ in the germline V gene (reference sequence). The ends were cut back, 3 bases at V and 5 bases at J, with 22 bases in the middle. The CDR3 bases are TGTGCCAGCAGCTTCATTTCGTCAGGGATCCTACCCAATGAAAAACTGTTTTTT. Its translation is CASSFISSGILPNEKLFF.

The sample holds one count of this clone. The same CDR3 can be traced to other DNA sequences in this sample. This chain links TRBV27 with TRBJ2-7; tentatively, D is TRBD1 (6 bases). The germline gives CDR1 MNHEY, CDR2 SMNVEV (reference sequence). There are 13 residues in the CDR3. Trimming removed 5 bases from V and 2 bases from J, with 10 bases in between. Written as DNA, the CDR3 is TGTGCCAGCAGTCTACAGGGTACCTACGAGCAGTACTTC. It codes for CASSLQGTYEQYF.

This clone appeared once. This sequence joins TRBV28 and TRBJ1-5; 9 bases map to TRBD1. This CDR3 has 18 amino acids. CDR1 is MDHEN and CDR2 is SYDVKM in the germline V gene. V shed 10 bases and J 0 bases; nucleotides not matched to a gene: 16. CDR3 amino acids: CATRGTGSGGDSNQPQHF. The CDR3, as DNA: TGTGCCACCCGCGGGACAGGGTCAGGGGGGGATAGCAATCAGCCCCAGCATTTT.

The genes are TRBV30 and TRBJ2-7; the match to TRBD2 covers 7 bases. Per the germline V gene, CDR1 is GTSNPN and CDR2 is SVGIG (reference sequence). V shed 7 bases and J 6 bases; nucleotides not matched to a gene: 12. The CDR3 has 13 residues. CDR3 in amino acids: CASSWGGFGEQYF. The CDR3 DNA reads TGTGCCTCCAGTTGGGGGGGTTTTGGCGAGCAGTACTTC.

This sequence joins TRBV28 and TRBJ1-3, with D hard to call. V was pared by 5 bases and J by 4 bases, with 9 bases between. The CDR3 sequence is 13 residues long. Germline V CDR1 and CDR2: MDHEN, SYDVKM. The CDR3 is CASSTLAGNTIYF. Here the CDR3 DNA reads TGTGCCAGCAGTACTCTTGCAGGAAACACCATATATTTT.

The V call is TRBV2, the J call TRBJ1-2; the D gene is possibly TRBD1 (5 bases). This CDR3 has 15 residues. Germline lookup yields CDR1 SNHLY and CDR2 FYNNEI. The V end lost 0 bases, the J end lost 6 bases, and 14 bases lay between the germline ends. The CDR3 DNA follows: TGTGCCAGCAGTGAAGCCGGTAGGGGCATTGATGGCTACACCTTC. Translated, it gives CASSEAGRGIDGYTF.

The chain couples TRBV28 to TRBJ1-3; D unresolved. The CDR3 loop spans 16 amino acids. The germline V gene has CDR1 MDHEN and CDR2 SYDVKM. V was cut by 4 bases and J by 2 bases, with 15 bases left in between. The CDR3 region has the DNA TGTGCCAGCAGTTCCGCCGAAGCCGCCCCTGGAAACACCATATATTTT. Amino acids: CASSSAEAAPGNTIYF.

J is TRBJ1-4 and V is TRBV29-1, with D perhaps TRBD1 (5 bases). CDR3 size: 14 residues. Trimming cost V 1 base and J 4 bases, with 10 bases left between them. Germline CDR1 and CDR2: SQVTM and ANQGSEA. The CDR3 spells CSVEVQGGNEKLFF. CDR3 DNA: TGCAGCGTTGAAGTGCAGGGAGGTAATGAAAAACTGTTTTTT. Drawing the rest from reference TRBV29-1 and TRBJ1-4, the complete variable domain is SAVISQKPSRDICQRGTSLTIQCQVDSQVTMMFWYRQQPGQSLTLIATANQGSEATYESGFVIDKFPISRPNLTFSTLTVSNMSPEDSSIYLCSVEVQGGNEKLFFGSGTQLSVL.

The chain links TRBV5-1 to TRBJ2-7; TRBD2 might be the D (6 bases). From germline, CDR1 is SGHRS and CDR2 YFSETQ. Trimming removed 4 bases at V and 2 bases at J, with 10 bases between. This CDR3 comprises 13 residues. The CDR3 DNA reads as TGCGCCAGCAGCCGGGACTTAACCTACGAGCAGTACTTC. Its protein is CASSRDLTYEQYF.

This clone was recorded once. A read error may account for a junction end that differs from germline. J is TRBJ2-1 and V is TRBV11-1; possible D gene TRBD2, 7 bases. Looked up from germline, CDR1 is SGHAT and CDR2 is FQDESV (reference sequence). This CDR3 spans 13 amino acids. Here the CDR3 reads CASSLASGRGQIF. The CDR3 nucleotides read TGTGCCAGCAGCTTAGCGAGTGGGCGGGGGCAGATCTTC. The whole variable domain, remainder taken from reference TRBV11-1 and TRBJ2-1, is EAEVAQSPRYKITEKSQAVAFWCDPISGHATLYWYRQILGQGPELLVQFQDESVVDDSQLPKDRFSAERLKGVDSTLKIQPAELGDSAMYLCASSLASGRGQIFGPGTRLTVL.

Here the CDR3 DNA reads TGTGCCTGGAGTGGGGGACTAGCGGGGTACAATGAGCAGTTCTTC. As protein: CAWSGGLAGYNEQFF. V is TRBV30 and J is TRBJ2-1, with 13 bases aligning to TRBD2. CDR1 GTSNPN and CDR2 SVGIG come from the germline V gene (reference sequence). V lost 1 base to trimming and J lost 4 bases; unmatched junction nucleotides: 1. CDR3 length: 15 residues. Full variable domain (outside the CDR3, taken from reference TRBV30 and TRBJ2-1): SQTIHQWPATLVQPVGSPLSLECTVEGTSNPNLYWYRQAAGRGLQLLFYSVGIGQISSEVPQNLSASRPQDRQFILSSKKLLLSDSGFYLCAWSGGLAGYNEQFFGPGTRLTVL.

The V call is TRBV2, the J call TRBJ2-7, with a possible D match to TRBD1 (6 bases). From germline, CDR1 is SNHLY and CDR2 FYNNEI. This CDR3 region has 14 residues. V was cut by 2 bases and J by 5 bases, with 13 bases left in between. For the CDR3, the DNA is TGTGCCAGCAGTGAACGCAGGGGCTACCACGAGCAGTACTTC. Its protein is CASSERRGYHEQYF.

The CDR3 coding sequence is TGCGCCAGCAGCCGTGGAGCGGGGGAGGATGCTGAAGCTTTCTTT. As protein: CASSRGAGEDAEAFF. The genes are TRBV5-1 and TRBJ1-1, with D maybe TRBD1 (5 bases). The CDR3 is 15 residues long. Germline CDR1 is SGHRS and CDR2 is YFSETQ. Trimming pared 4 bases from V and 6 bases from J, leaving 19 bases between.

V gene TRBV10-3 combines with J gene TRBJ2-2, with 7 bases matching TRBD2. This CDR3 region has 15 residues. V lost 6 bases and J lost 8; bases outside the gene matches: 12. Germline values: CDR1 ENHRY, CDR2 SYGVKD. The chain's CDR3 is CAIRDRDYQGGELFF. CDR3 bases: TGTGCCATCAGGGACCGGGACTACCAAGGGGGGGAGCTGTTTTTT.

The rearrangement joins TRBV29-1 to TRBJ1-1; 10 bases line up with TRBD1. CDR1 is SQVTM and CDR2 is ANQGSEA in the germline V gene. The CDR3 has 14 amino acids. With V trimmed by 3 bases and J by 3 bases, 4 bases remained unmatched. CDR3 coding DNA: TGCAGCGTTGATTCCGGACAGGGGGACACTGAAGCTTTCTTT. This codes for CSVDSGQGDTEAFF.

The chain recombines TRBV27 with TRBJ1-2; no clear D. Germline CDR1 reads MNHEY; CDR2 reads SMNVEV (reference sequence). This CDR3 spans 13 amino acids. V dropped 2 bases and J dropped 4 bases, with 8 bases sitting between them. Here the CDR3 DNA reads TGTGCCAGCAGTTTAGGCCATGCCTATGGCTACACCTTC. Its translation: CASSLGHAYGYTF.

This chain joins TRBV6-4 and TRBJ1-5, with D perhaps TRBD1 (6 bases). The CDR3 loop spans 15 amino acids. Germline V gene lookup returns CDR1 MRHNA and CDR2 SNTAGT. V lost 6 bases to trimming and J lost 1 base, with 13 bases between them. CDR3 DNA sequence: TGTGCCAGCAGGGAAACAGGGTTGAGCAATCAGCCCCAGCATTTT. It yields the protein CASRETGLSNQPQHF.

The rearrangement joins TRBV6-4 to TRBJ2-4, with TRBD1 identical over 10 bases. Germline V CDR1 and CDR2: MRHNA, SNTAGT. The CDR3 covers 14 residues. V was clipped by 3 bases and J by 10 bases; unmatched bases: 6. The CDR3 sequence is CASSESGTGAIQYF. The CDR3 region has the DNA TGTGCCAGCAGTGAAAGTGGGACAGGGGCAATTCAGTACTTC.

V and J are TRBV2 and TRBJ2-5, with 10 nucleotides matching TRBD1. The CDR3 consists of 15 residues. Germline CDR1 and CDR2: SNHLY and FYNNEI. The CDR3 coding sequence is TGTGCGAATCAGAAAAGGACAGGGGGTGGAAAGACCCAGTACTTC. It codes for CANQKRTGGGKTQYF.

This CDR3 reads CASSPGQPTGELFF. The DNA of the CDR3 is TGCGCCAGCAGCCCGGGACAACCCACCGGGGAGCTGTTTTTT. The rearrangement joins TRBV5-1 to TRBJ2-2; weak D call: TRBD1 (6 bases). This CDR3 is built from 14 residues. Per the germline V gene, CDR1 is SGHRS and CDR2 is YFSETQ. V lost 4 bases to trimming and J lost 4 bases, with 11 bases between them.

The rearrangement joins TRBV5-1 to TRBJ2-4; TRBD2 matches 11 bases. This CDR3 contains 15 residues. The germline V gene has CDR1 SGHRS and CDR2 YFSETQ. V was pared by 0 bases and J by 6 bases, with 2 bases of the junction left unmatched. DNA of the CDR3: TGCGCCAGCAGCTTGGACGGGACTAGCGGAAACATTCAGTACTTC. The encoded protein is CASSLDGTSGNIQYF.

The genes are TRBV7-3 and TRBJ1-2, with 9 positions matching TRBD1. Germline CDR1 is SGHTA and CDR2 is FQGTGA. The CDR3 has 19 amino acids. V lost 5 bases and J lost 5; bases outside the gene matches: 21. The CDR3 DNA sequence: TGTGCCAGCAGCCCAGACTCAAACAGGGGGCGATGCTTTAGGTATGGCTACACCTTC. Its protein is CASSPDSNRGRCFRYGYTF.

V usage is TRBV5-1 and J usage is TRBJ2-2; D gene ambiguous. Germline CDR1 SGHRS, CDR2 YFSETQ. The CDR3 totals 16 residues. V was clipped by 0 bases and J by 0 bases, with 9 bases between them. The CDR3 loop reads CASSLVPQTNTGELFF. The CDR3 DNA reads TGCGCCAGCAGCTTGGTGCCCCAGACGAACACCGGGGAGCTGTTTTTT.

This chain joins TRBV5-1 and TRBJ2-2; 8 bases match TRBD1. This CDR3 contains 18 residues. The V gene's germline CDR1 is SGHRS and CDR2 YFSETQ. Trimming at V came to 4 bases and at J to 3 bases, leaving 14 bases not matched to a gene. The CDR3 protein is CASSTHTGQEGHTGELFF. Here the CDR3 DNA reads TGCGCCAGCAGCACTCACACGGGACAGGAAGGGCACACCGGGGAGCTGTTTTTT.